These 9 T cell receptor beta chains came from one sample sequenced in a study of T cells in localized non-small cell lung cancer. Measured with immunoSEQ multiplex PCR; TCRdb has only the in-frame clones, and not every one. Here the sample spans 2,500 to 3,500 clones, about 18% being singletons. The material sequenced was lung tumor tissue, taken before any cancer treatment. The source is a man aged 40 to 70 with stage I lung adenocarcinoma.

Within the sample, this clone is medium-sized. The V call is TRBV6-8, the J call TRBJ2-3; D could derive from TRBD1 or TRBD2 (6 bases each). Trimming pared 2 bases from V and 0 bases from J, leaving 15 bases between. The length of the CDR3 is 17 residues. Germline assignment: CDR1 MNHGY and CDR2 SAAAGT. DNA of the CDR3: TGTGCCAGCAGTTACGGGGGCGGGGCTACTAGCACAGATACGCAGTATTTT. This translates into CASSYGGGATSTDTQYF.

This clone has only a few counts. CDR3: CASSIDPPGLLTADTQYF. CDR3 coding DNA: TGTGCCAGTAGTATAGACCCACCGGGACTACTAACCGCAGATACGCAGTATTTT. The chain joins TRBV19 to TRBJ2-3; 7 positions agree with TRBD2. This CDR3 is built from 18 residues. The V gene's germline CDR1 is LNHDA and CDR2 SQIVND (reference sequence). The V and J ends lost 0 bases and 4 bases, in that order; junction bases with no gene match: 13.

This chain uses TRBV10-2 with TRBJ2-7, with 9 bases matching TRBD2. The CDR3 extends over 14 amino acids. With V trimmed by 3 bases and J by 6 bases, 6 bases remained unmatched. CDR1 is WSHSY and CDR2 is SAAADI in the germline V gene. The DNA of the CDR3 is TGCGCCAGCAGTGAACCGGGACTAGCCCCCGAGCAGTACTTC. Encoded protein: CASSEPGLAPEQYF.

This clone is labeled medium-sized (0.01 to 0.1%). The chain employs TRBV28 and TRBJ1-1, with 8 bases lining up with TRBD1. This CDR3 is built from 14 residues. CDR1 and CDR2 from the germline V gene are MDHEN and SYDVKM. V shed 6 bases and J 3 bases; nucleotides not matched to a gene: 6. In DNA form, the CDR3 reads TGTGCCAGCAGGTCAGGGGGCGGGGACACTGAAGCTTTCTTT. The encoded protein is CASRSGGGDTEAFF.

This clone came up a few times. This chain joins TRBV6-8 and TRBJ2-2; 7 bases are a match to TRBD1. The ends lost 7 bases at V and 4 bases at J; junction bases unmatched: 9. This CDR3 is built from 15 residues. Germline-derived CDR1 and CDR2 are MNHGY and SAAAGT. The CDR3 protein is CASKLRTGGTGELFF. CDR3 bases: TGTGCCAGCAAATTGAGGACAGGAGGCACCGGGGAGCTGTTTTTT.

V usage is TRBV23-1 and J usage is TRBJ2-7; the D gene could be TRBD1 or TRBD2 (5 bases each). TRBV23-1 is an ORF; its function is uncertain. The CDR3 consists of 14 residues. Trimming left V 7 bases short and J 2 bases short, with 15 bases between. The CDR3 loop reads CASILEGTPYEQYV. The CDR3, as DNA: TGCGCCAGCATCTTAGAAGGGACCCCCTACGAGCAGTACGTC.

V and J are TRBV12-5 and TRBJ1-1, with a weak D call TRBD1 (5 bases). Germline V gene data show CDR1 as LGHNT and CDR2 as FRNRAP. This CDR3 has 16 amino acids. V was clipped by 7 bases and J by 0 bases, with 18 bases between them. The CDR3 sequence is CASADRAGIMNTEAFF. Here the CDR3 DNA reads TGTGCTAGTGCCGACCGGGCAGGGATTATGAACACTGAAGCTTTCTTT.

The sample holds a few counts of this clone. The chain uses TRBV28 and TRBJ1-1; no firm D call. The CDR3 is made up of 14 amino acids. V was trimmed by 3 bases and J by 4 bases, leaving 12 bases between them. The germline V gene encodes CDR1 MDHEN and CDR2 SYDVKM. The CDR3 DNA follows: TGTGCCAGCAGTTTTGTTGGGGTGGTCACTGAAGCTTTCTTT. Translated: CASSFVGVVTEAFF.

This chain links TRBV29-1 with TRBJ2-2; D perhaps matches TRBD2 (6 bases). V shed 4 bases and J shed 5 bases, with 17 bases lying between them. This CDR3 is 15 amino acids long. The germline gives CDR1 SQVTM, CDR2 ANQGSEA. The CDR3 DNA reads TGCAGCGTTGGAAGAAACGGGGGATCGACCGGGGAGCTGTTTTTT. It encodes CSVGRNGGSTGELFF.